The TCR beta chain described here comes from a study of shared clonotypes between healthy human individuals. A deep-level run was used for the assay. Template for every sorted-subset replicate PCR totaled roughly 210 ng DNA, about 30,000 T cell genomes. Clones were read by immunoSEQ multiplex PCR, and TCRdb kept only the in-frame ones, dropping some. The table lists about 1.5 million clones, approximately 98% of them singletons, with 0.4% to 0.55% in the top ten. Regarding this clone: Its antigen is not identified.

Findings and limits, study-wide: Four donors held about 5% of naive CD4 clonotypes in common. Larger estimated richness was generally seen in naive subsets than in memory subsets.

The TCR comes from a man aged 30 to 45 in good health. The sequenced material came from naive CD4+ T cells sorted from blood. Subset reported: CD45RA+ positively selected.

This CDR3 reads CASSLWRPSGANVLTF. DNA for the CDR3: TGTGCCAGCAGTTTATGGAGGCCCTCCGGGGCCAACGTCCTGACTTTC. The chain has TRBV28 and TRBJ2-6; no clear D gene. The CDR3 spans 16 residues. CDR1 and CDR2 (germline): MDHEN, SYDVKM. The V gene lost 0 bases and the J gene lost 4 bases, with 10 bases spanning the gap.